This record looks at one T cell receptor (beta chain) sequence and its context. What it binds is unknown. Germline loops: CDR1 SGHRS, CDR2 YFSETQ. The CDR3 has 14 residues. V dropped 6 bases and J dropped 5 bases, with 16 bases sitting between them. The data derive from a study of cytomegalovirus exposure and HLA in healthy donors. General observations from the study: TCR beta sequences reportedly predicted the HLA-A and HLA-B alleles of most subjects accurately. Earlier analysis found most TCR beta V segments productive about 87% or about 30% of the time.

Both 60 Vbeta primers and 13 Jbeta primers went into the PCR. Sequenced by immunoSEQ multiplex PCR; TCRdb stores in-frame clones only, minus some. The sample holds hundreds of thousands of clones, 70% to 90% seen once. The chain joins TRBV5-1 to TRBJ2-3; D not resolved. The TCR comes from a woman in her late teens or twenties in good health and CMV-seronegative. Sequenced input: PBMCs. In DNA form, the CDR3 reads TGCGCCAGCACGGTAATGCCTCCGAGAGATACGCAGTATTTT. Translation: CASTVMPPRDTQYF.